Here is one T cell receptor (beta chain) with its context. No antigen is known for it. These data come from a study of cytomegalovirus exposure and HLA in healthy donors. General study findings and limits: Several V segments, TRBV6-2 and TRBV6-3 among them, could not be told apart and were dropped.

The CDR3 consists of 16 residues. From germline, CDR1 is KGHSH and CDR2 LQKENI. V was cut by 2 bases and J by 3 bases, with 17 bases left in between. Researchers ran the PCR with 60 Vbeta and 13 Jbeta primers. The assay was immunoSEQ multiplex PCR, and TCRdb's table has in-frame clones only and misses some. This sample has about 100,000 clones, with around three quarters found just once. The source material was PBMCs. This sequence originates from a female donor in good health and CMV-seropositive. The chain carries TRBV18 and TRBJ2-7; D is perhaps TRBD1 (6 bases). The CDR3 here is CASSPGSGHSNYEQYF. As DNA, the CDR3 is TGTGCCAGCTCACCAGGGTCGGGACACAGCAACTACGAGCAGTACTTC.